Listed here are 10 T cell receptor beta chains from one sample, sequenced in a study of cytomegalovirus exposure and HLA in healthy donors (dated by TCRdb to about 2017). Libraries came from the immunoSEQ multiplex PCR assay. The multiplex PCR relied on a mix of 60 forward primers for TCR Vbeta segments and 13 reverse primers for TCR Jbeta segments. TCRdb limited this immuneACCESS table to in-frame rearrangements with V and J called. A share of clones is missing; checked studies link under half to unresolved V genes, and the rest is unexplained. The sample has about 130,000 clones on record, around four fifths of them singletons. The leading ten clones occupy 0.95% to 1.5% of the sample. The sequenced sample was PBMCs. Receptors originate from a boy aged 5-17 years in good health and CMV-seronegative.

V usage is TRBV10-3 and J usage is TRBJ1-5; a weak D match, TRBD1 (6 bases). V was clipped by 11 bases and J by 1 base, with 15 bases between them. CDR1 is ENHRY and CDR2 is SYGVKD in the germline V gene. This CDR3 region has 14 residues. The CDR3 protein is CAASQGGSNQPQHF. As DNA, the CDR3 is TGTGCCGCGTCACAGGGCGGCAGCAATCAGCCCCAGCATTTT.

The chain is built from TRBV7-6 and TRBJ2-3, with 12 bases matching TRBD2. The CDR3 is 16 residues long. Losses at the gene ends were 2 bases for V and 1 base for J; bases not matched to a gene: 1. From germline, CDR1 is SGHVS and CDR2 FNYEAQ. CDR3 loop: CASSLRLAGGTDTQYF. The CDR3, as DNA: TGTGCCAGCAGCTTACGACTAGCGGGAGGCACAGATACGCAGTATTTT.

The chain employs TRBV5-1 and TRBJ1-2, with D unclear. V lost 3 bases, J lost 5 bases, and 17 bases lay in between. Looked up from germline, CDR1 is SGHRS and CDR2 is YFSETQ. The CDR3 runs to 15 residues. This CDR3 is CASSSMRDDEYGYTF. The CDR3 DNA is TGCGCCAGCAGCTCCATGCGGGATGATGAATATGGCTACACCTTC.

About this clone itself: Distinct nucleotide sequences in the sample also encode this CDR3. CDR3 coding DNA: TGTGCCAGTTCATCCTACAATGAGCAGTTCTTC. Amino acids: CASSSYNEQFF. The chain uses TRBV19 and TRBJ2-1; D not certain. Germline CDR1 LNHDA, CDR2 SQIVND (reference sequence). V was pared by 8 bases and J by 1 base, with 3 bases between. The CDR3 is 11 residues long.

The CDR3 coding sequence is TGCGCCAGCAGCCAAGATTATCAGGGCGGGAGAGTAACAGATACGCAGTATTTT. Translating gives CASSQDYQGGRVTDTQYF. The chain uses TRBV4-3 and TRBJ2-3, with 7 bases lining up with TRBD2. The CDR3 is made up of 18 amino acids. Germline V gene sequence: CDR1 LGHNA, CDR2 YSLEER. The J segment lost 3 bases and the V segment lost 0 bases, leaving 12 bases of the junction unmatched.

The chain employs TRBV4-1 and TRBJ2-7; 11 nucleotides align to TRBD2. V shed 0 bases, J shed 6 bases, and the junction held 4 bases outside the gene matches. Germline assignment: CDR1 MGHRA and CDR2 YSYEKL. The CDR3 has 15 amino acids. CDR3 bases: TGCGCCAGCAGCCAAGATATAGCGGGAGGGGGCGAGCAGTACTTC. Encoded protein: CASSQDIAGGGEQYF.

The genes are TRBV27 and TRBJ1-2; weak D call: TRBD1 (5 bases). Germline CDR1 is MNHEY and CDR2 is SMNVEV (reference sequence). The CDR3 extends over 15 amino acids. V was shortened by 2 bases and J by 6 bases, with 16 bases between the two germline ends. The CDR3 DNA reads TGTGCCAGCAGTTTAAGGTCGCAGGGCAGGCATGGCTACACCTTC. Translation: CASSLRSQGRHGYTF.

This chain links TRBV4-1 with TRBJ1-5; D is uncertain. There are 13 residues in the CDR3. The ends were cut back, 11 bases at V and 4 bases at J, with 15 bases in the middle. CDR1 MGHRA and CDR2 YSYEKL come from the germline V gene. The DNA for the CDR3 is TGCGCCTGGCCGAGGGCCGATAATCAGCCCCAGCATTTT. It translates to CAWPRADNQPQHF.

This rearrangement joins TRBV29-1 to TRBJ2-1, with D tentatively TRBD1 (6 bases). The V end lost 5 bases, the J end lost 5 bases, and 10 bases lay between the germline ends. This CDR3 has 12 amino acids. Germline CDR1 reads SQVTM; CDR2 reads ANQGSEA. The CDR3 region is CSVRQVNNEQFF. The CDR3 DNA reads TGCAGCGTTCGACAGGTTAACAATGAGCAGTTCTTC.

The V call is TRBV5-8, the J call TRBJ2-2; D call uncertain. V was pared by 0 bases and J by 6 bases, with 12 bases between. The CDR3 extends over 15 amino acids. CDR1 and CDR2 from the germline V gene are SGHTS and YDEGEE. The CDR3 sequence is CASSLGRRRSGELFF. In nucleotides, the CDR3 is TGTGCCAGCAGCTTGGGGCGGAGAAGGTCCGGGGAGCTGTTTTTT.